These T cell receptor beta chains were read from a single sample in a study of blood T cells in healthy people across ages. TCRdb recomputed calls from the 5' RACE reads with MiXCR, one row per CDR3 protein. The profile covers approximately 1,100,000 distinct CDR3 sequences, with 40% to 50% appearing a single time and 18% taken by the ten largest. Sequencing used blood. These receptors originate from a woman in her sixties or seventies in good health. Both conserved end residues are part of each CDR3. A D gene is named only where the DNA matches it firmly. Expanded clones get a size class; other rows say once, few or many, or leave the size out.

abundance	d_gene	v_gene	j_gene	CDR3aa	CDR3nt
few	TRBD2	TRBV15	TRBJ2-3	CATSRELVGGLTDTQYF	TGTGCCACCAGCAGAGAACTGGTGGGAGGGCTCACAGATACGCAGTATTTT
.	.	TRBV6-2/TRBV6-3	TRBJ2-4	CASSTSGYGAKNIRYF	TGTGCCAGCAGTACCTCAGGGTACGGTGCCAAAAACATTCGGTACTTC
.	TRBD2	TRBV20-1	TRBJ2-7	CSARDLRTSGRGNSYEQYF	TGCAGTGCTAGAGATTTGCGGACTAGCGGGAGGGGCAACTCCTACGAGCAGTACTTC
few	TRBD2	TRBV6-2/TRBV6-3	TRBJ2-7	CASSYSGRGTDSYEQYF	TGTGCCAGCAGTTACTCGGGGCGGGGGACCGACTCCTACGAGCAGTACTTC
.	.	TRBV29-1	TRBJ2-1	CSVGRPQGHEQFF	TGCAGCGTTGGACGTCCTCAGGGGCATGAGCAGTTCTTC
few	TRBD1	TRBV5-1	TRBJ2-7	CASSTGTGVFSEQYF	TGCGCCAGCAGCACGGGGACAGGGGTTTTCAGCGAGCAGTACTTC
.	.	TRBV29-1	TRBJ1-1	CGVRVTTEAFF	TGCGGCGTAAGGGTGACCACTGAAGCTTTCTTT
.	TRBD1	TRBV15	TRBJ2-5	CATSSYPTGGETQYF	TGTGCCACCAGCTCCTACCCGACAGGGGGAGAGACCCAGTACTTC
few	.	TRBV24-1	TRBJ2-4	CATARLEQYF	TGTGCCACCGCTAGACTGGAGCAGTACTTC
.	.	TRBV20-1	TRBJ1-1	CSAPTGFMNTEAFF	TGCAGTGCTCCCACTGGGTTCATGAACACTGAAGCTTTCTTT
.	.	TRBV19	TRBJ2-3	CASSPEGSDTQYF	TGTGCCAGTAGTCCGGAGGGTTCAGATACGCAGTATTTT
few	.	TRBV28	TRBJ2-5	CASSLSARRETQYF	TGTGCCAGCAGTTTATCTGCTAGGAGGGAGACCCAGTACTTC
few	.	TRBV6-5	TRBJ2-6	CASSDSYSGANVLTF	TGTGCCAGCAGTGACAGTTACTCTGGGGCCAACGTCCTGACTTTC
.	TRBD2	TRBV2	TRBJ2-7	CASSALGGGQYEQYF	TGTGCCAGCAGTGCCCTTGGCGGGGGTCAGTACGAGCAGTACTTC
many	.	TRBV7-9	TRBJ1-1	CASSLGGTKDREAFF	TGTGCCAGCAGCTTAGGGGGGACAAAGGATCGTGAAGCTTTCTTT
.	TRBD1	TRBV28	TRBJ1-5	CASSSPGTGGQPQHF	TGTGCCAGCAGTTCGCCCGGGACAGGAGGACAGCCCCAGCATTTT
.	TRBD2	TRBV24-1	TRBJ2-1	CATSEAGTSRNEQFF	TGTGCCACCAGTGAGGCCGGGACTAGCCGCAATGAGCAGTTCTTC
.	.	TRBV12-3/TRBV12-4	TRBJ2-5	CASCLDNEQYF	TGTGCCAGCTGTTTAGATAATGAGCAGTACTTC
.	TRBD1	TRBV20-1	TRBJ2-3	CSARQGRSDTQYF	TGCAGTGCAAGACAGGGGAGGTCAGATACGCAGTATTTT
many	TRBD2	TRBV7-3	TRBJ2-7	CASSHIPGTSSEQYF	TGTGCCAGCAGCCACATCCCCGGGACTAGCTCCGAGCAGTACTTC
many	TRBD1	TRBV9	TRBJ1-2	CASSPGGYGGYTF	TGTGCCAGCAGCCCAGGGGGATACGGTGGCTACACCTTC
few	.	TRBV5-1	TRBJ2-3	CASSLEAVDSTDTQYF	TGCGCCAGCAGCTTGGAGGCGGTCGACTCCACAGATACGCAGTATTTT
.	.	TRBV2	TRBJ2-7	CASGSRRGSYEQYF	TGTGCCAGCGGGTCTCGACGGGGATCCTACGAGCAGTACTTC
.	.	TRBV7-3	TRBJ2-7	CASSETRNNEQYF	TGTGCCAGCAGCGAAACAAGAAACAATGAGCAGTACTTC
.	.	TRBV3-1	TRBJ2-7	CASSHSIGYSYEQYF	TGTGCCAGCAGCCACAGCATAGGGTACTCCTACGAGCAGTACTTC
.	.	TRBV27	TRBJ2-2	CAGSVNEGTGELFF	TGTGCCGGCAGTGTTAACGAGGGCACCGGGGAGCTGTTTTTT
few	TRBD2	TRBV7-9	TRBJ2-3	CASSLVGLAGPDTQYF	TGTGCCAGCAGCTTAGTTGGGCTAGCGGGCCCAGATACGCAGTATTTT
few	TRBD1	TRBV20-1	TRBJ1-4	CSAAPTGDEKLFF	TGCAGTGCAGCCCCGACAGGGGATGAAAAACTGTTTTTT
.	.	TRBV12-3/TRBV12-4	TRBJ2-1	CASSTGTGHYNEQFF	TGTGCCAGCAGCACCGGGACTGGCCACTACAATGAGCAGTTCTTC
.	TRBD1	TRBV7-2	TRBJ2-5	CASTPGQGGKTQYF	TGTGCCAGCACCCCCGGACAGGGTGGAAAGACCCAGTACTTC
.	.	TRBV24-1	TRBJ2-7	CANSQPGISEQYF	TGTGCCAACAGTCAACCGGGGATCAGCGAGCAGTACTTC
few	.	TRBV12-3/TRBV12-4	TRBJ1-2	CASSLEDTYGYTF	TGTGCCAGCAGTTTAGAAGACACCTATGGCTACACCTTC
.	TRBD1	TRBV20-1	TRBJ2-3	CSAGQGSGTDTQYF	TGCAGTGCTGGACAGGGCAGTGGCACAGATACGCAGTATTTT
few	.	TRBV27	TRBJ2-5	CASRSRGSWETQYF	TGTGCCAGCAGGTCACGGGGGTCATGGGAGACCCAGTACTTC
.	.	TRBV29-1	TRBJ2-4	CSVEGPPKNIQYF	TGCAGCGTTGAAGGGCCACCCAAAAACATTCAGTACTTC
.	TRBD2	TRBV7-9	TRBJ2-2	CASSPTGPRGGPNTGELFF	TGTGCCAGCAGCCCTACTGGTCCGCGGGGGGGACCGAACACCGGGGAGCTGTTTTTT
.	TRBD2	TRBV3-1	TRBJ2-2	CASSQSSGRISGELFF	TGTGCCAGCAGCCAATCTAGCGGGAGAATTAGCGGGGAGCTGTTTTTT
.	.	TRBV28	TRBJ2-7	CASSSAPQAQRYYEQYF	TGTGCCAGTAGTTCCGCTCCCCAGGCCCAGCGGTACTACGAGCAGTACTTC
.	.	TRBV2	TRBJ2-5	CASSEDLSQTQYF	TGTGCCAGCAGTGAAGATTTGTCACAGACCCAGTACTTC
few	.	TRBV12-5	TRBJ1-1	CASGNRSNTEAFF	TGTGCTAGTGGCAACAGGTCGAACACTGAAGCTTTCTTT
.	.	TRBV28	TRBJ2-7	CASSPPRTGREVSEQYF	TGTGCCAGCAGTCCACCACGGACAGGGAGGGAGGTGTCCGAGCAGTACTTC
.	.	TRBV20-1	TRBJ1-2	CSARPGAAYGYTF	TGCAGTGCTAGACCGGGGGCGGCATATGGCTACACCTTC
.	.	TRBV3-1	TRBJ2-7	CASSQMAGSSYEQYF	TGTGCCAGCAGCCAAATGGCGGGGAGCTCCTACGAGCAGTACTTC
.	.	TRBV5-1	TRBJ1-1	CASSLGVMNTEAFF	TGTGCCAGCAGTTTAGGGGTCATGAACACTGAAGCTTTCTTT
.	.	TRBV5-6	TRBJ1-6	CASTQLGNSPLHF	TGTGCCAGCACCCAACTTGGTAATTCACCCCTCCACTTT
.	.	TRBV12-3/TRBV12-4	TRBJ2-3	CASTRGRADTQYF	TGTGCCAGCACCAGAGGTCGCGCAGATACGCAGTATTTT
few	.	TRBV5-1	TRBJ2-5	CASSGRQYQETQYF	TGCGCCAGCAGCGGACGACAGTACCAAGAGACCCAGTACTTC
.	.	TRBV25-1	TRBJ2-1	CASSGGTPRSLFF	TGTGCCAGCAGTGGGGGGACTCCCCGCAGTCTGTTCTTC